Each of the 18 T cell receptor beta chains below was sequenced from the same sample in a study of radiotherapy plus CTLA-4 blockade in lung cancer. Sequencing used immunoSEQ multiplex PCR; TCRdb keeps in-frame clones, though not all of them. The sample has 30,000 to 45,000 clones; 72% are singletons. This sample comprised peripheral blood, obtained from a patient treated with radiotherapy plus ipilimumab. The receptors here all came from a human donor with non-small cell lung cancer who had stable disease on radiotherapy plus ipilimumab.

The CDR3 region is CASILTESFTEAFF. DNA of the CDR3: TGTGCCAGTATTTTGACAGAATCTTTCACTGAAGCTTTCTTT. V and J are TRBV19 and TRBJ1-1; a weak D match, TRBD1 (5 bases). The CDR3 totals 14 residues. The germline V and J ends were trimmed by 7 bases and 4 bases, with 16 bases remaining between them. Germline values: CDR1 LNHDA, CDR2 SQIVND (reference sequence).

V usage is TRBV6-5 and J usage is TRBJ2-1; D may be TRBD2 (5 bases). Germline V gene lookup returns CDR1 MNHEY and CDR2 SVGAGI. The CDR3 sequence is 15 residues long. Trimming removed 4 bases at V and 10 bases at J, with 20 bases between. The CDR3: CASSSLQGRRMEQFF. In DNA form, the CDR3 reads TGTGCCAGCAGTTCCTTACAAGGACGGAGGATGGAGCAGTTCTTC.

The genes are TRBV2 and TRBJ1-1; D is perhaps TRBD1 (6 bases). The germline gives CDR1 SNHLY, CDR2 FYNNEI. The CDR3 loop spans 15 amino acids. Trimming took off 3 bases at V and 3 bases at J, with 14 bases between the two ends. In nucleotides, the CDR3 is TGTGCCAGCAGTGAGCAGGGCCAGGGGTACACTGAAGCTTTCTTT. The encoded protein is CASSEQGQGYTEAFF.

The rearrangement uses TRBV6-5 and TRBJ2-5; 7 nucleotides line up with TRBD1. CDR1 and CDR2 (germline): MNHEY, SVGAGI. CDR3 length: 13 amino acids. V trimming: 5 bases; J trimming: 5 bases; junction bases outside the gene matches: 5. The CDR3 spells CASSSTGAETQYF. CDR3 in DNA: TGTGCCAGCAGTAGCACAGGGGCGGAGACCCAGTACTTC.

V usage is TRBV7-9 and J usage is TRBJ1-6, with 7 bases aligning to TRBD1. Germline V gene data show CDR1 as SEHNR and CDR2 as FQNEAQ (reference sequence). V shed 5 bases and J 6 bases; nucleotides not matched to a gene: 7. This CDR3 contains 15 residues. The CDR3 bases are TGTGCCAGCAGCCCAGGGGGTTACGGTAATTCACCCCTCCACTTT. Protein product: CASSPGGYGNSPLHF.

The gene calls are TRBV7-9 and TRBJ2-5; 7 bases fit TRBD1. Trimming removed 5 bases from V and 11 bases from J; junction bases left unmatched: 20. In germline, CDR1 is SEHNR, CDR2 FQNEAQ (reference sequence). CDR3 length: 16 residues. CDR3 DNA: TGTGCCAGCAGCCCAGTAGGGACAGCCAAAACCTCCGGGCAGTACTTC. Protein product: CASSPVGTAKTSGQYF.

The rearrangement links TRBV5-1 to TRBJ1-4, with TRBD1 matching over 8 bases. Germline CDR1 SGHRS, CDR2 YFSETQ. The V segment lost 0 bases and the J segment 8 bases; nucleotides outside the gene matches: 9. CDR3 size: 16 residues. DNA of the CDR3: TGCGCCAGCAGCTTGGCCCAGGGGGCAGGGAGAGAAAAACTGTTTTTT. The encoded protein is CASSLAQGAGREKLFF.

This chain connects TRBV7-9 to TRBJ2-3; 9 bases are a match to TRBD2. This CDR3 has 13 amino acids. J was trimmed by 7 bases and V by 2 bases; bases with no gene match: 1. Germline V gives CDR1 SEHNR, CDR2 FQNEAQ (reference sequence). CDR3 region: CASSLTSGHTQYF. The CDR3 nucleotides are TGTGCCAGCAGCTTAACTAGCGGGCATACGCAGTATTTT.

This chain joins TRBV10-1 and TRBJ1-6, with D possibly matching TRBD1 (6 bases). The CDR3 length is 13 residues. V was trimmed by 4 bases and J by 8 bases, leaving 9 bases between them. CDR1 and CDR2 from the germline V gene are WNHNN and SYGVQD (reference sequence). The CDR3 coding sequence is TGCGCCAGCAGTGCGGACAGATATTCACCCCTCCACTTT. Translating gives CASSADRYSPLHF.

The chain is built from TRBV10-2 and TRBJ2-5; the match to TRBD2 covers 10 bases. From germline, CDR1 is WSHSY and CDR2 SAAADI. Trimming removed 5 bases from V and 5 bases from J; junction bases left unmatched: 8. The CDR3 sequence is 15 residues long. CDR3 amino acids: CASSQAGGTLETQYF. The DNA of the CDR3 is TGCGCCAGCAGTCAAGCGGGGGGGACCCTGGAGACCCAGTACTTC.

This clone was picked up a small number of times. CDR3 nucleotides: TGTGCCAGCAGTTACTCCGGGGGAGGAAATTCACCCCTCCACTTT. Translated, it gives CASSYSGGGNSPLHF. The chain uses TRBV6-6 and TRBJ1-6, with a weak D call TRBD1 (5 bases). The CDR3 consists of 15 residues. V lost 0 bases, J lost 7 bases, and 10 bases lay in between. Looked up from germline, CDR1 is MNHNY and CDR2 is SVGAGI (reference sequence).

This chain links TRBV2 with TRBJ1-4; perhaps TRBD1 as D (5 bases). Trimming stripped 3 bases from V and 4 bases from J, with 15 bases between. From germline, CDR1 is SNHLY and CDR2 FYNNEI. The CDR3 extends over 16 amino acids. The DNA of the CDR3 is TGTGCCAGCAGTGACAATGGGGCCCTCGGTAATGAAAAACTGTTTTTT. Protein product: CASSDNGALGNEKLFF.

This chain connects TRBV7-9 to TRBJ1-1; tentatively, D is TRBD1 (5 bases). The CDR3 contains 14 residues. Germline loops: CDR1 SEHNR, CDR2 FQNEAQ (reference sequence). V was shortened by 8 bases and J by 4 bases, with 17 bases between the two germline ends. The CDR3 loop is CASVRSQGGTEAFF. The CDR3 nucleotides are TGTGCCAGCGTCCGAAGCCAGGGAGGCACTGAAGCTTTCTTT.

This sequence joins TRBV5-6 and TRBJ2-3, with 12 positions matching TRBD2. Germline CDR1 SGHDT, CDR2 YYEEEE. The CDR3 has 16 residues. J lost 5 bases, V lost 2 bases, and 6 bases had no gene match. DNA of the CDR3: TGTGCCAGCAGCTTCGACCCGGGACTAGCGGGAGATACGCAGTATTTT. This translates into CASSFDPGLAGDTQYF.

V is TRBV5-1 and J is TRBJ2-1, with TRBD2 identical over 9 bases. After removal of 5 bases from V and 10 bases from J, the junction contained 22 bases not matched to a gene. CDR1 and CDR2 from the germline V gene are SGHRS and YFSETQ. This CDR3 has 18 amino acids. Here the CDR3 reads CASSRSSGVPSSLGEQFF. The CDR3 DNA reads TGCGCCAGCAGTAGGTCTAGCGGGGTCCCCTCGTCCCTTGGAGAGCAGTTCTTC. Based on the CDR3 plus reference TRBV5-1 and TRBJ2-1, the full variable domain is KAGVTQTPRYLIKTRGQQVTLSCSPISGHRSVSWYQQTPGQGLQFLFEYFSETQRNKGNFPGRFSGRQFSNSRSEMNVSTLELGDSALYLCASSRSSGVPSSLGEQFFGPGTRLTVL.

This clone was detected only a few times. V usage is TRBV6-6 and J usage is TRBJ1-5; 9 positions match TRBD1. This CDR3 is 15 amino acids long. Germline V gives CDR1 MNHNY, CDR2 SVGAGI (reference sequence). V dropped 0 bases and J dropped 5; count of bases not matched to a gene: 2. The CDR3 region is CASSYSRTGDQPQHF. CDR3 nucleotide sequence: TGTGCCAGCAGTTACTCGAGGACAGGGGATCAGCCCCAGCATTTT.

The chain couples TRBV5-1 to TRBJ1-4, with D perhaps TRBD1 (5 bases). The ends were cut back, 2 bases at V and 0 bases at J, with 14 bases in the middle. Germline values: CDR1 SGHRS, CDR2 YFSETQ. This CDR3 spans 17 amino acids. The CDR3 region is CASSFGDFSSTNEKLFF. Here the CDR3 DNA reads TGCGCCAGCAGCTTTGGGGACTTCTCTTCAACTAATGAAAAACTGTTTTTT.

The chain joins TRBV2 to TRBJ2-1; TRBD1 aligns across 8 bases. From germline, CDR1 is SNHLY and CDR2 FYNNEI. Trimming cost V 8 bases and J 1 base; bases outside gene matches: 7. The CDR3 length is 15 residues. CDR3 sequence (DNA): TGTGCCAGCGGAAGACAGGGGATGTCCTACAATGAGCAGTTCTTC. Translating it yields CASGRQGMSYNEQFF. Complete variable domain (other parts from reference TRBV2 and TRBJ2-1): EPEVTQTPSHQVTQMGQEVILRCVPISNHLYFYWYRQILGQKVEFLVSFYNNEISEKSEIFDDQFSVERPDGSNFTLKIRSTKLEDSAMYFCASGRQGMSYNEQFFGPGTRLTVL.